This note documents a single T cell receptor (beta chain) sequence. Its specificity is unknown. This specimen comes from a study of shared clonotypes between healthy human individuals. Study overall: Researchers assigned three CD4 naive, three CD4 memory, two CD8 naive and one CD8 memory plate to each donor. Overall study findings and caveats: Among several donors, 4.5% to 5.5% of naive CD4 clonotypes were found in common. Compared with memory subsets, naive subsets generally had larger estimated richness. Genetic and exposure-history diversity was limited by the small donor number.

This table comes from immunoSEQ multiplex PCR, and its TCRdb copy is limited to in-frame clones, with some not included. The sample lists over a million clones; 70% to 80% were seen once. The CDR3 contains 11 residues. Germline CDR1 reads MNHNY; CDR2 reads SVGAGI (reference sequence). The V end was cut by 9 bases, the J end by 8 bases, with 10 bases between. This TCR was sampled from a man younger than 35 in good health. Some clones in this sample may be carry-over from other donors' samples. Sequencing was carried out using memory CD4+ T cells from PBMCs. The subset here: CD45RA-negative fraction. This sequence joins TRBV6-6 and TRBJ1-4; possible D gene TRBD1, 5 bases. This chain's CDR3 is CASRGGEKLFF. The CDR3 DNA is TGTGCCAGTCGGGGGGGGGAAAAACTGTTTTTT.